The rows below give T cell receptor beta chains drawn from one sample of a study of read filtering for tumor transcriptome and immune sequencing. Each CDR3 protein is one row after TCRdb ran MiXCR on the reads. Of 42,000 or so distinct CDR3 sequences listed, roughly an eighth are singletons. Sequencing was performed on a population of CD138-negative cells sorted from bone marrow. These receptors were taken from a donor aged 40 or over with multiple myeloma. CDR3s include the opening cysteine and the closing phenylalanine or tryptophan. Fields, in order: clone size, V gene, J gene, D gene, CDR3 DNA, CDR3 protein. The D gene is left open where the match is weak. A clone size is listed for some rows: how often the clone was seen (once, few, many), or a class if it is expanded.

NA	TRBV6-6	TRBJ2-7	TRBD2	TGTGCCAGCACCCCACCCGGGCTAGCGGGGTACGTGCAGCACTTC	CASTPPGLAGYVQHF
many	TRBV19	TRBJ2-2	TRBD2	TGTGCCAGTAGGTCACTAGCGGGCGCCGCACCCGGGGAGCTGTTTTTT	CASRSLAGAAPGELFF
many	TRBV29-1	TRBJ2-5	TRBD1	TGCAGCGTTTGGCAGGGGGCAAGGGAGACCCAGTACTTC	CSVWQGARETQYF
few	TRBV5-4	TRBJ2-3	NA	TGTGCCAGCAGCTTCGGAAGTGTCGGGCAGGGTATGATAGATACGCAGTATTTT	CASSFGSVGQGMIDTQYF
many	TRBV20-1	TRBJ1-1	NA	TGCAGTGCCACTCACGACAAGAACACTGAAGCTTTCTTT	CSATHDKNTEAFF
NA	TRBV11-3	TRBJ2-3	TRBD2	TGTGCCAGCAGCATCACTAGCGGGAGTCATGCAGATACGCAGTATTTT	CASSITSGSHADTQYF
many	TRBV5-4	TRBJ2-1	TRBD2	TGTGCCAGCAGCTCGGCATGGCTAGCGGGAGGGAGCTCCTACAATGAGCAGTTCTTC	CASSSAWLAGGSSYNEQFF
many	TRBV12-3/TRBV12-4	TRBJ2-5	NA	TGTGCCAGCAGTCCAGGACAGTCCTGGGAGACCCAGTACTTC	CASSPGQSWETQYF
many	TRBV6-5	TRBJ2-5	NA	TGTGCCAGCAGTTCTGGGAAGGGCTACCAAGAGACCCAGTACTTC	CASSSGKGYQETQYF
many	TRBV13	TRBJ2-5	TRBD1	TGTGCCAGCAGCGACGGACAGGGGGCCGGAGAGACCCAGTACTTC	CASSDGQGAGETQYF
many	TRBV6-4	TRBJ1-5	NA	TGTGCCAGCAGTGCTATGCCTGGCAATCAGCCCCAGCATTTT	CASSAMPGNQPQHF
many	TRBV20-1	TRBJ2-1	NA	TGCAGTGCCCAGGGAGCCATGAGGTACAATGAGCAGTTCTTC	CSAQGAMRYNEQFF
many	TRBV7-9	TRBJ2-3	NA	TGTGCCAGCAGCGAAGGGGGCACAGATACGCAGTATTTT	CASSEGGTDTQYF
many	TRBV20-1	TRBJ1-1	TRBD1	TGCAGTGCTAGAGATGACAGGGAGTGGACTGAAGCTTTCTTT	CSARDDREWTEAFF
NA	TRBV28	TRBJ2-3	TRBD2	TGTGCCAGCAGTAATCCGGGACTAGCGCCAGATACGCAGTATTTT	CASSNPGLAPDTQYF
NA	TRBV13	TRBJ1-4	NA	TGTGCCAGCAGTCTCAACCGCATTGTAGGCTCTCAGGGGATAGCAACTAATGAAAAACTGTTTTTT	CASSLNRIVGSQGIATNEKLFF
many	TRBV5-1	TRBJ2-7	TRBD2	TGCGCCAGCAGCTTGGAGGCGGGAGTATCCTACGAGCAGTACTTC	CASSLEAGVSYEQYF
once	TRBV6-2/TRBV6-3	TRBJ2-7	TRBD1	TGTGCCAGCAGTTACGGGGACAGATACTACGAGCAGTACTTC	CASSYGDRYYEQYF
many	TRBV20-1	TRBJ2-7	NA	TGCAGTGCTATTCCCGCTAGCGCCCACGAGCAGTACTTC	CSAIPASAHEQYF
many	TRBV20-1	TRBJ2-7	TRBD2	TGCAGTGCTTGGACTAGCGGGAGGGCCCTCGAGCAGTACTTC	CSAWTSGRALEQYF
many	TRBV4-2	TRBJ1-1	NA	TGTGCCAGCAGCCACCAGGACGGGAACACTGAAGCTTTCTTT	CASSHQDGNTEAFF
many	TRBV30	TRBJ2-1	NA	TGTGCCTGGAGTACAGGGACCACCGGTCCCTACAATGAGCAGTTCTTC	CAWSTGTTGPYNEQFF